This T cell receptor beta chain was recorded in a study of blood T cell repertoires in COVID-19 (dated by TCRdb to about 2020). Describing the broader study: Samples from collaborators originated in the United States, Italy and Spain and spanned both the acute and convalescent phases of COVID-19. The samples were drawn from the first 160 participants of the ongoing ImmuneRACE study and from more than 1,000 subjects provided by 6 global collaborators. A de-identified subject ID, COVID-19 status, age in years and sex were almost always included in the sample metadata. The repertoires were released in a freely available public database intended as a resource for research on the immune response to SARS-CoV-2. The dataset comprised deeply sampled blood TCRbeta repertoires from subjects exposed to, actively infected with, or recovered from COVID-19. The material from the prospective study consisted of cDNA or gDNA derived from T cells, B-cell-depleted T cells, or PBMCs. Where available, HLA class I and class II types were taken from metadata supplied by the sample provider and were not determined by assay-based typing. Broader findings and caveats from the paper: Clinical and demographic metadata were provided uncurated, with the amount varying by source and participant.

This clone was counted a few times. Its antigen is unknown. Nothing much larger sits one base from this clone, and base qualities are not available. TCRbeta CDR3 regions were amplified from genomic DNA using the immunoSEQ Assay, a bias-controlled multiplex PCR. Under the source paper's analysis protocol: Within the assay, amplification of reference gene primers was used to estimate how many nucleated cells each sample contained. To quantify the absolute abundance of each unique TCRbeta CDR3 rearrangement, sequence reads were collapsed and filtered. For each sample, productive Simpson clonality was calculated by taking the square root of Simpson's diversity index across productive rearrangements. TCRdb took this table from immuneACCESS and kept in-frame rearrangements with V and J called. Such tables lack part of the clones; where checked against another copy, unresolved V genes explain under half of the gap, and the rest is unexplained. From that table come the V and J calls and clone size; the DNA was used to work out D and trimming. The sample yields about 230,000 clones; roughly 83% were counted once. The leading ten clones occupy 2% to 3% of the sample.

Whole blood was collected in K2EDTA tubes by collaborating institutions according to the institutions' own protocols. For TCRbeta analysis, collaborator samples were shipped as frozen whole blood, as isolated PBMCs, or as DNA extracted from either sample type. The V and J ends are trimmed by 4 bases and 3 bases, leaving 12 bases between them. From its cysteine to its phenylalanine, the CDR3 spans 14 amino acids. The sequence is cut down to CDR3 DNA, 42 bases in frame from base 1. The germline V gene encodes CDR1 SQVTM and CDR2 ANQGSEA. The receptor's source is a woman aged 70 to 79 with active or convalescent COVID-19. Recombination connected TRBV29-1 to TRBJ1-4; TRBD1 is possibly the D segment (6 matching bases). The sequenced sample consisted of peripheral blood. The CDR3 region: CSVGGGTANEKLFF. The nucleotides read TGCAGCGTTGGGGGGGGCACAGCTAATGAAAAACTGTTTTTT.